The next 5 T cell receptor beta chains were all read from a single sample in a study of molecular identifiers for immune sequencing clone quantification. TCRdb reanalysed the PCR reads using MiXCR and keeps one entry per CDR3 protein. The sample holds 80,000 to 95,000 distinct CDR3 sequences, around 20% seen once. The sample taken for sequencing was naive CD8+ T cells from blood, with Jurkat cell RNA spiked in. Noted subset: FACS-sorted CD8+CD4-CCR7+CD45RA+ naive T cells. All receptors come from a human donor in good health. Some libraries in this study had Jurkat cell RNA spiked in.

This clonotype was seen ten or more times. This rearrangement joins TRBV6-5 to TRBJ2-5, with no clear D. The V and J ends lost 2 bases and 4 bases respectively, with 5 bases between them. Germline loops: CDR1 MNHEY, CDR2 SVGAGI. The CDR3 length is 12 residues. The DNA of the CDR3 is TGTGCCAGCAGTTACACCCGAGAGACCCAGTACTTC. This gives the protein CASSYTRETQYF.

In its sample, this clonotype was seen many times. The rearrangement uses TRBV10-2 and TRBJ1-1, with D possibly being TRBD1 (5 bases). Germline-derived CDR1 and CDR2 are WSHSY and SAAADI. The CDR3 consists of 17 residues. V lost 3 bases and J lost 6, with 23 bases in between. The CDR3 region is CASSEWGIGTNVAEAFF. CDR3 in DNA: TGCGCCAGCAGTGAATGGGGCATCGGTACTAATGTGGCTGAAGCTTTCTTT.

This clonotype was picked up a small number of times. The V and J genes are TRBV19 and TRBJ2-2; 9 positions agree with TRBD1. Germline V gene sequence: CDR1 LNHDA, CDR2 SQIVND (reference sequence). With 7 bases clipped from V and 5 bases from J, the junction kept 8 bases outside the gene matches. CDR3 length: 15 amino acids. CDR3: CASNTGTGFTGELFF. CDR3 bases: TGTGCCAGTAACACCGGGACAGGGTTTACCGGGGAGCTGTTTTTT.

This clonotype has at least ten counts. The chain recombines TRBV7-9 with TRBJ2-7; a possible D gene is TRBD2 (6 bases). Germline V gene sequence: CDR1 SEHNR, CDR2 FQNEAQ (reference sequence). This CDR3 contains 12 residues. V gave up 5 bases and J gave up 7 bases, with 12 bases separating them. The CDR3 DNA follows: TGTGCCAGCAGCATTCCTGGGGGGGAGCAGTACTTC. Its translation is CASSIPGGEQYF.

This clonotype was detected many times. This chain uses TRBV5-4 with TRBJ2-7, with 10 bases lining up with TRBD1. CDR1 SGHNT and CDR2 YYREEE come from the germline V gene (reference sequence). The V gene end was trimmed by 3 bases and the J gene end by 7 bases; junction bases not matched to a gene: 10. The CDR3 covers 15 residues. The CDR3 DNA reads as TGTGCCAGCAGCTCCCGTCGACAGGGGGCAGGTGAGCAGTACTTC. Its protein is CASSSRRQGAGEQYF.